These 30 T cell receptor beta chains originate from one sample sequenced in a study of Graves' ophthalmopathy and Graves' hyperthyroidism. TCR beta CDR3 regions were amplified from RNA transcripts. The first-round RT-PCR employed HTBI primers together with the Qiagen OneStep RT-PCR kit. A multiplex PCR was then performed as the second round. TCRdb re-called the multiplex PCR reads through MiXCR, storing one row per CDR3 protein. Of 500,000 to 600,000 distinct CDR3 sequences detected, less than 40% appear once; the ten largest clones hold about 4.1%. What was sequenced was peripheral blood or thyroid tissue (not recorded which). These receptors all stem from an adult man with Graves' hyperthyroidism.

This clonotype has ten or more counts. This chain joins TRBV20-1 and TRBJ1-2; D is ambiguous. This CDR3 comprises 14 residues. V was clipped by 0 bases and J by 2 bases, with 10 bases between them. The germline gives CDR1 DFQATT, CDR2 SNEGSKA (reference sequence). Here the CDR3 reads CSARDTQRNYGYTF. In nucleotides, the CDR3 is TGCAGTGCTAGAGACACACAGAGGAACTATGGCTACACCTTC.

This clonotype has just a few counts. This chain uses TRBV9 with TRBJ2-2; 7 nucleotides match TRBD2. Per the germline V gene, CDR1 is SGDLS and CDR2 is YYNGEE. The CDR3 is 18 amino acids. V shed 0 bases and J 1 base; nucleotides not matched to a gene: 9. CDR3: CASSVAFGLAENTGELFF. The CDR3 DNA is TGTGCCAGCAGCGTAGCCTTCGGGCTAGCGGAGAACACCGGGGAGCTGTTTTTT. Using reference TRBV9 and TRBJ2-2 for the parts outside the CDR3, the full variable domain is DSGVTQTPKHLITATGQRVTLRCSPRSGDLSVYWYQQSLDQGLQFLIQYYNGEERAKGNILERFSAQQFPDLHSELNLSSLELGDSALYFCASSVAFGLAENTGELFFGEGSRLTVL.

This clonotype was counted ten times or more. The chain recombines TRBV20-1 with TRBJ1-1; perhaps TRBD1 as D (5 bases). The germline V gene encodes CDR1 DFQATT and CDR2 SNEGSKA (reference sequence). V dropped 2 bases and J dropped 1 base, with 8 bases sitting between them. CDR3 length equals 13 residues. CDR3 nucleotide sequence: TGCAGTGCTAGACGGGGGACGAACACTGAAGCTTTCTTT. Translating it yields CSARRGTNTEAFF.

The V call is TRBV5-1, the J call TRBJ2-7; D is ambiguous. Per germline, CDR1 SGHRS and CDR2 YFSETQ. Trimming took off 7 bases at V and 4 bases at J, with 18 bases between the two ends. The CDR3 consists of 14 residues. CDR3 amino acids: CASRSLEWRYEQYF. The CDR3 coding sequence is TGCGCCAGCCGTTCGTTGGAGTGGCGGTACGAGCAGTACTTC.

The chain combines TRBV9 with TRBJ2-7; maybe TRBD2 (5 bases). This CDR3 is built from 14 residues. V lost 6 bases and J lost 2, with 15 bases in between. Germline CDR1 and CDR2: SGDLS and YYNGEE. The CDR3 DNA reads TGTGCCAGCATCCACCGGGGTAGGACCTACGAGCAGTACTTC. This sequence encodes CASIHRGRTYEQYF.

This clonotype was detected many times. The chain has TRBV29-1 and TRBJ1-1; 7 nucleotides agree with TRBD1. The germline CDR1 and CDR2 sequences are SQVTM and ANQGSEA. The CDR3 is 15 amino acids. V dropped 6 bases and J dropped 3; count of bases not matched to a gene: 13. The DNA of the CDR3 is TGCAGCGTCCTGATTCAACAGGGGATGTACACTGAAGCTTTCTTT. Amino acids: CSVLIQQGMYTEAFF.

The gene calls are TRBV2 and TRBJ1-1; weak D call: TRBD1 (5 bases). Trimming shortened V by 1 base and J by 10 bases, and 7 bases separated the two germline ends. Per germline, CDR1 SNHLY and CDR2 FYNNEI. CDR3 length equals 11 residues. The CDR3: CASSEDRGAFF. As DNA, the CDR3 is TGTGCCAGCAGTGAAGATAGGGGAGCTTTCTTT. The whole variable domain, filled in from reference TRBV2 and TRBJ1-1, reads EPEVTQTPSHQVTQMGQEVILRCVPISNHLYFYWYRQILGQKVEFLVSFYNNEISEKSEIFDDQFSVERPDGSNFTLKIRSTKLEDSAMYFCASSEDRGAFFGQGTRLTVV.

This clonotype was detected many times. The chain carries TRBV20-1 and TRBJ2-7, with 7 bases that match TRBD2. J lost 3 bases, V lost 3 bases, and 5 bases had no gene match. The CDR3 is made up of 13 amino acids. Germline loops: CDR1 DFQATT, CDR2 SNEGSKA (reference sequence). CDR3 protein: CSARWTRFYEQYF. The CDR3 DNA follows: TGCAGTGCTAGGTGGACTAGGTTCTACGAGCAGTACTTC.

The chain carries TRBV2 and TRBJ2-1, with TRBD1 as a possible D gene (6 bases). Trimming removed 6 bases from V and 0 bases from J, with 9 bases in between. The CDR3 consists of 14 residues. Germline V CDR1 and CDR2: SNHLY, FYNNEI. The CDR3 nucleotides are TGTGCCAGCAGCACGGGACACTCCTACAATGAGCAGTTCTTC. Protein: CASSTGHSYNEQFF.

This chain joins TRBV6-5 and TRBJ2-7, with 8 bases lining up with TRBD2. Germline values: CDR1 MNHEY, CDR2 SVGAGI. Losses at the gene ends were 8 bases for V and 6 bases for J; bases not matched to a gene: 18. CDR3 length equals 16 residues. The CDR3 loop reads CASCFYPTGGSGEQYF. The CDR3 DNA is TGTGCCAGCTGTTTTTATCCGACGGGGGGGTCAGGCGAGCAGTACTTC.

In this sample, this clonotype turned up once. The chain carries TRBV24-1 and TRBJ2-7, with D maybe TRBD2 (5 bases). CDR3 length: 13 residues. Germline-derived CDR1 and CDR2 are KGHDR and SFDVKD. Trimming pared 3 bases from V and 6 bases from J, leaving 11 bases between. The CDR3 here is CATSDADGVEQYF. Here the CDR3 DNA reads TGTGCCACCAGTGATGCGGACGGGGTCGAGCAGTACTTC.

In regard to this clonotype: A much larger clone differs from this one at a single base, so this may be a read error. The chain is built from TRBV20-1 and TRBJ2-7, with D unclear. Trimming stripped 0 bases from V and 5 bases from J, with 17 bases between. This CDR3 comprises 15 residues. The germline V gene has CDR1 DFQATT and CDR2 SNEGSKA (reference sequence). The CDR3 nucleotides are TGCAGTGCTAGAGATCCGGGTAGCTCCACCCACGAGCAGTACTTC. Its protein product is CSARDPGSSTHEQYF.

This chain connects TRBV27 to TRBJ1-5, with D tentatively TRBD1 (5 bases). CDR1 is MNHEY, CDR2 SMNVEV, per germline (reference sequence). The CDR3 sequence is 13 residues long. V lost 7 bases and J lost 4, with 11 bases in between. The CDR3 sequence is CASNLGRNQPQHF. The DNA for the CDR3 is TGTGCCAGCAATTTGGGACGGAATCAGCCCCAGCATTTT.

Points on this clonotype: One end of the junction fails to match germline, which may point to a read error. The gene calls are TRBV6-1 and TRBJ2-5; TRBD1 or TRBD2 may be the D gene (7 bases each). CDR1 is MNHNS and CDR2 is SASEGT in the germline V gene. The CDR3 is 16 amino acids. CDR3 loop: CAISARAGQPQETQYF. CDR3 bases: TGTGCCATCAGTGCTAGAGCGGGACAGCCACAAGAGACCCAGTACTTC.

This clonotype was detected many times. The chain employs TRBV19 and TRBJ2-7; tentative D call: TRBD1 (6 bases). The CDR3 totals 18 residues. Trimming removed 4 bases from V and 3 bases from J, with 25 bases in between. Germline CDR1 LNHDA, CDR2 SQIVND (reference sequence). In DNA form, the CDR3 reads TGTGCCAGTAGTAAGGGGGTAAGGGGCCCTGGCCCCAACTACGAGCAGTACTTC. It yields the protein CASSKGVRGPGPNYEQYF.

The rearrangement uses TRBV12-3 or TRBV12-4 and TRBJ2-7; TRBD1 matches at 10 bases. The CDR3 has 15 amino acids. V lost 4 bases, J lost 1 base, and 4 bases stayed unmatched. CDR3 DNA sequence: TGTGCCAGCAGTTGGACAGGGGGGGAATCCTACGAGCAGTACTTC. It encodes CASSWTGGESYEQYF.

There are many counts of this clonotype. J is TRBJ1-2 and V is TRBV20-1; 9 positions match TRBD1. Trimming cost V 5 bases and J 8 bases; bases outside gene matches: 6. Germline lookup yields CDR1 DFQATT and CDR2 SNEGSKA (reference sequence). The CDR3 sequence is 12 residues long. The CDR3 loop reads CSAAGTGSGYTF. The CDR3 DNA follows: TGCAGTGCTGCCGGGACAGGGAGCGGCTACACCTTC.

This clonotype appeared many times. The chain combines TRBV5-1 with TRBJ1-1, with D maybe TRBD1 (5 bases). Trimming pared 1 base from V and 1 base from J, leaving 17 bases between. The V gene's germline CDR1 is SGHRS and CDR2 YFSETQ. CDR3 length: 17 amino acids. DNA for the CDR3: TGCGCCAGCAGCTTGTTGGCAGGGTGGAGGGCGAACACTGAAGCTTTCTTT. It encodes CASSLLAGWRANTEAFF.

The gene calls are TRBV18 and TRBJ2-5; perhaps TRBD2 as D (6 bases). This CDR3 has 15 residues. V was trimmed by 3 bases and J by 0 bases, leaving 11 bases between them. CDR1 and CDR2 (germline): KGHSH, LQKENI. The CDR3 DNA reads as TGTGCCAGCTCACCGGCGGGGAACTACCAAGAGACCCAGTACTTC. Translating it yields CASSPAGNYQETQYF.

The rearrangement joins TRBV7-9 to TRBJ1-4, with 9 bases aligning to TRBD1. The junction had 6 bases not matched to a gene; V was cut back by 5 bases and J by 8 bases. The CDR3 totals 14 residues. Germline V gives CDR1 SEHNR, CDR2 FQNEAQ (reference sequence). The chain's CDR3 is CASSTQGAREKLFF. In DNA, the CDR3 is TGTGCCAGCAGCACACAGGGGGCGCGAGAAAAACTGTTTTTT. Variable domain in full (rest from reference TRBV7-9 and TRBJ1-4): DTGVSQNPRHKITKRGQNVTFRCDPISEHNRLYWYRQTLGQGPEFLTYFQNEAQLEKSRLLSDRFSAERPKGSFSTLEIQRTEQGDSAMYLCASSTQGAREKLFFGSGTQLSVL.

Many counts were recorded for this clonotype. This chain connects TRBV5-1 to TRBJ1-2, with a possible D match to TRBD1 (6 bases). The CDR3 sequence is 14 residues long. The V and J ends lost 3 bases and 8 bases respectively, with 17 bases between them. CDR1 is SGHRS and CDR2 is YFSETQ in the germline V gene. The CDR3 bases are TGCGCCAGCAGCTCGGAACAGGGTTTTGCCGGCTACACCTTC. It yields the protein CASSSEQGFAGYTF.

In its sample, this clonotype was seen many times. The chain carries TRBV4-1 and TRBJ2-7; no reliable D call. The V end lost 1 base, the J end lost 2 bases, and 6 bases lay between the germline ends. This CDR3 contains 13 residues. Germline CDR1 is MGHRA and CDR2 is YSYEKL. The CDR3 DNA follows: TGCGCCAGCAGCCAAGCGGTAGCCTACGAGCAGTACTTC. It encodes CASSQAVAYEQYF.

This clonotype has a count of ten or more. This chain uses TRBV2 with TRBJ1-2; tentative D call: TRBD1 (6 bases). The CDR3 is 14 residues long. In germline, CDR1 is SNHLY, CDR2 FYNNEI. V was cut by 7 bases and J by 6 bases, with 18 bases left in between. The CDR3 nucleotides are TGTGCCAGCATACCCGGGACAACGGTCCATGGCTACACCTTC. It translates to CASIPGTTVHGYTF.

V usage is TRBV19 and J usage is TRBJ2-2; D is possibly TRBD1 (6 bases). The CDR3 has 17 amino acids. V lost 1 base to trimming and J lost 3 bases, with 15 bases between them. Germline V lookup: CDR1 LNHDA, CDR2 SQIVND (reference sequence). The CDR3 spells CASSIVGHPTDTGELFF. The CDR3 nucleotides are TGTGCCAGTAGTATAGTGGGACACCCCACCGACACCGGGGAGCTGTTTTTT.

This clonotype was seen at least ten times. The CDR3 region is CASREAGGEETQYF. CDR3 coding DNA: TGCGCCAGCAGGGAAGCGGGGGGGGAAGAGACCCAGTACTTC. This chain joins TRBV4-1 and TRBJ2-5, with TRBD2 matching over 10 bases. With 6 bases clipped from V and 3 bases from J, the junction kept 4 bases outside the gene matches. The germline CDR1 and CDR2 sequences are MGHRA and YSYEKL. The CDR3 has 14 amino acids.

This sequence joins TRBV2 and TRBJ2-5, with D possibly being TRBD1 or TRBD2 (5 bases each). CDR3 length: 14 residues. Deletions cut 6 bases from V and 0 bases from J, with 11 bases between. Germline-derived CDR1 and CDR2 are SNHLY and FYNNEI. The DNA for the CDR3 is TGTGCCAGCAGCCACGGGACCTACCAAGAGACCCAGTACTTC. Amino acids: CASSHGTYQETQYF.

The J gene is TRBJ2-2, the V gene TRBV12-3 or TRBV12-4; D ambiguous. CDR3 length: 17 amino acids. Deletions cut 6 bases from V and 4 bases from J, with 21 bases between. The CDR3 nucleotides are TGTGCCAGCAGCGGCTTAGCCGCGGATGGCCCCACCGGGGAGCTGTTTTTT. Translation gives CASSGLAADGPTGELFF.

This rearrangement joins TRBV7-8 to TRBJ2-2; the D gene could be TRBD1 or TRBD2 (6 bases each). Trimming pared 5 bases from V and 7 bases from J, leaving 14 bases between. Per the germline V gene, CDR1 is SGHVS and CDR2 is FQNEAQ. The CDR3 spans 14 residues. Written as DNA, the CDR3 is TGTGCCAGCAGCCTGACAGGAGGGGTCGGGGAGCTGTTTTTT. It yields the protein CASSLTGGVGELFF. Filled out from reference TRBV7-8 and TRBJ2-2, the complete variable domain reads GAGVSQSPRYKVAKRGQDVALRCDPISGHVSLFWYQQALGQGPEFLTYFQNEAQLDKSGLPSDRFFAERPEGSVSTLKIQRTQQEDSAVYLCASSLTGGVGELFFGEGSRLTVL.

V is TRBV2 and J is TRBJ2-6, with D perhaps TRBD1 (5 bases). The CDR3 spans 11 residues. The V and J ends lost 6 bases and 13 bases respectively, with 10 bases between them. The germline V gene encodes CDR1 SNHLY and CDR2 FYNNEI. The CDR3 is CASRGAIVLTF. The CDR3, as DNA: TGTGCCAGCAGAGGGGCTATAGTCCTGACTTTC. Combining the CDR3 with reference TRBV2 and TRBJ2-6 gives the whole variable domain EPEVTQTPSHQVTQMGQEVILRCVPISNHLYFYWYRQILGQKVEFLVSFYNNEISEKSEIFDDQFSVERPDGSNFTLKIRSTKLEDSAMYFCASRGAIVLTFGAGSRLTVL.

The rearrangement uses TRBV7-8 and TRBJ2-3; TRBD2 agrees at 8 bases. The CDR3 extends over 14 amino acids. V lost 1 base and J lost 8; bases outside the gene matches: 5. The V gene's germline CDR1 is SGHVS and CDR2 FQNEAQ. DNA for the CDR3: TGTGCCAGCAGCTTAGGGCACGGGAGGGGTACGCAGTATTTT. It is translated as CASSLGHGRGTQYF.